This passage covers 12 T cell receptor beta chains from one sample sequenced in a study of blood T cell repertoires in COVID-19. TCRdb keeps only in-frame clones here, not all; method: immunoSEQ multiplex PCR. The sample contains 120,000 to 150,000 clones, about 90% of which appear only once. The sample consisted of peripheral blood. The receptors come from a human donor in a cohort sampled during active COVID-19.

This clone was counted ten times or more. V usage is TRBV27 and J usage is TRBJ1-2; the match to TRBD1 covers 9 bases. Germline assignment: CDR1 MNHEY and CDR2 SMNVEV (reference sequence). The CDR3 covers 14 residues. With 5 bases clipped from V and 8 bases from J, the junction kept 9 bases outside the gene matches. CDR3 loop: CASSLRTGEKGYTF. In DNA, the CDR3 is TGTGCCAGCAGTCTAAGGACAGGGGAGAAGGGCTACACCTTC.

This clone showed up just once. The chain uses TRBV3-1 (or the pseudogene TRBV3-2) and TRBJ1-1; D is ambiguous. Trimming pared 1 base from V and 0 bases from J, leaving 12 bases between. CDR1 and CDR2 from the germline V gene are LGHDT and YNNKEL (reference sequence). The CDR3 loop spans 16 amino acids. This CDR3 is CASSQAPTEMNTEAFF. As DNA, the CDR3 is TGTGCCAGCAGCCAAGCCCCGACTGAAATGAACACTGAAGCTTTCTTT.

The genes are TRBV9 and TRBJ2-1; 9 nucleotides match TRBD2. The CDR3 length is 16 residues. The V segment lost 4 bases and the J segment 4 bases; nucleotides outside the gene matches: 9. Germline V gene data show CDR1 as SGDLS and CDR2 as YYNGEE. The CDR3, as DNA: TGTGCCAGCAGCACCGCCGGCGGGAGGGAGTACAATGAGCAGTTCTTC. This gives the protein CASSTAGGREYNEQFF.

The rearrangement links TRBV9 to TRBJ2-2, with 13 bases aligning to TRBD2. V lost 4 bases and J lost 6; bases outside the gene matches: 12. The germline gives CDR1 SGDLS, CDR2 YYNGEE. The CDR3 spans 18 residues. The CDR3 loop is CASSTSGTSGILAGELFF. DNA of the CDR3: TGTGCCAGCAGCACTTCCGGGACTAGCGGGATATTAGCCGGGGAGCTGTTTTTT.

This clone has more than one count but fewer than ten. The gene calls are TRBV6-5 and TRBJ1-1; D not certain. The germline V gene has CDR1 MNHEY and CDR2 SVGAGI. The CDR3 is made up of 11 amino acids. The V end was cut by 1 base, the J end by 10 bases, with 7 bases between. CDR3 in DNA: TGTGCCAGCAGTTACTTGGAGGTAGCTTTCTTT. Translated: CASSYLEVAFF.

This rearrangement joins TRBV9 to TRBJ2-7; possibly TRBD1 for D (6 bases). This CDR3 has 15 amino acids. V was trimmed by 0 bases and J by 2 bases, leaving 12 bases between them. Germline-derived CDR1 and CDR2 are SGDLS and YYNGEE. CDR3 coding DNA: TGTGCCAGCAGCGTAGGGCAGGGGACCACCTACGAGCAGTACTTC. It encodes CASSVGQGTTYEQYF.

The V call is TRBV14, the J call TRBJ1-6, with TRBD1 matching 9 bases. This CDR3 comprises 13 residues. V lost 8 bases and J lost 8; bases outside the gene matches: 4. Germline CDR1 reads SGHDN; CDR2 reads FVKESK. The CDR3 coding sequence is TGTGCCAGCCGAACAGGGGGCCATTCACCCCTCCACTTT. Protein: CASRTGGHSPLHF.

The chain employs TRBV19 and TRBJ1-2; 7 bases agree with TRBD1. Germline V lookup: CDR1 LNHDA, CDR2 SQIVND (reference sequence). The CDR3 covers 12 residues. V lost 7 bases to trimming and J lost 3 bases; unmatched junction nucleotides: 2. The CDR3 nucleotides read TGTGCCAGTAAACAGGGGCACTATGGCTACACCTTC. Protein sequence: CASKQGHYGYTF.

The chain couples TRBV30 to TRBJ1-2, with 7 bases aligning to TRBD1. The V and J ends lost 2 bases and 4 bases, in that order; junction bases with no gene match: 4. Per the germline V gene, CDR1 is GTSNPN and CDR2 is SVGIG (reference sequence). CDR3 length: 13 amino acids. The CDR3 loop reads CAWSIDRVYGYTF. CDR3 nucleotide sequence: TGTGCCTGGAGTATCGACAGGGTCTATGGCTACACCTTC. The variable domain in full, completed from reference TRBV30 and TRBJ1-2, reads SQTIHQWPATLVQPVGSPLSLECTVEGTSNPNLYWYRQAAGRGLQLLFYSVGIGQISSEVPQNLSASRPQDRQFILSSKKLLLSDSGFYLCAWSIDRVYGYTFGSGTRLTVV.

The V and J genes are TRBV29-1 and TRBJ1-3; TRBD1 might be the D (5 bases). This CDR3 comprises 13 residues. V was clipped by 6 bases and J by 4 bases, with 13 bases between them. From germline, CDR1 is SQVTM and CDR2 ANQGSEA. The CDR3 coding sequence is TGCAGCGTGTTGACAGTGGAAGGAAACACCATATATTTT. This codes for CSVLTVEGNTIYF.

This clone was found a few times. This rearrangement joins TRBV6-1 to TRBJ1-2; D possibly corresponds to TRBD1 (5 bases). The ends were cut back, 3 bases at V and 4 bases at J, with 15 bases in the middle. The CDR3 is made up of 15 amino acids. Germline CDR1 is MNHNS and CDR2 is SASEGT. The CDR3 loop is CASSEGSGGFYGYTF. The CDR3 nucleotides read TGTGCCAGCAGTGAGGGCTCGGGGGGTTTCTATGGCTACACCTTC.

This chain joins TRBV18 and TRBJ2-5, with 9 bases fitting TRBD1. CDR3 length: 12 amino acids. V gave up 3 bases and J gave up 8 bases; unmatched junction bases: 1. Germline V gene lookup returns CDR1 KGHSH and CDR2 LQKENI. In DNA form, the CDR3 reads TGTGCCAGCTCACCGGACAGGGGAACCCAGTACTTC. It is translated as CASSPDRGTQYF. Full variable domain (remainder filled in from reference TRBV18 and TRBJ2-5): NAGVMQNPRHLVRRRGQEARLRCSPMKGHSHVYWYRQLPEEGLKFMVYLQKENIIDESGMPKERFSAEFPKEGPSILRIQQVVRGDSAAYFCASSPDRGTQYFGPGTRLLVL.